This TCR beta chain is drawn from a study of T-cell memory formation after mild COVID-19. This clonotype was counted at least ten times. This CDR3 region has 15 residues. Trimming removed 4 bases from V and 8 bases from J; junction bases left unmatched: 9. Using its own MiXCR run on the 5' RACE reads, TCRdb lists one record per CDR3 protein. The table shows fewer than 15,000 distinct CDR3 sequences, with around 13% occurring only once. The J gene is TRBJ2-1, the V gene TRBV12-3 or TRBV12-4; 9 nucleotides match TRBD1. The sequencing input was PBMCs or a T cell subset sorted from them (not recorded which). The sequence derives from an adult woman who had mild COVID-19 (a few samples of this study predate the infection). Cell type and time point are not known. CDR3 nucleotide sequence: TGTGCCAGCAGTTCCCCGGGACAGGGTATCGATGAGCAGTTCTTC. Its protein product is CASSSPGQGIDEQFF.